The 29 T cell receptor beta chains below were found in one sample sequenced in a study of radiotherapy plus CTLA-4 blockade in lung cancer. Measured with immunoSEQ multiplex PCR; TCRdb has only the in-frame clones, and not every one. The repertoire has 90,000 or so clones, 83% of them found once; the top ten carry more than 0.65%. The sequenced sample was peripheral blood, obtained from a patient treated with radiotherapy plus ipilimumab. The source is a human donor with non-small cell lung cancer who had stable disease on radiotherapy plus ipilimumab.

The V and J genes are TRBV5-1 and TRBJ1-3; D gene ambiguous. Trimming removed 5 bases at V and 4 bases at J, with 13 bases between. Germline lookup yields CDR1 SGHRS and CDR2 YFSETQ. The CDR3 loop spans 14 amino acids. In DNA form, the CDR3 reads TGCGCCAGCAGTCCCTCCGGGGAAGGAAACACCATATATTTT. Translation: CASSPSGEGNTIYF.

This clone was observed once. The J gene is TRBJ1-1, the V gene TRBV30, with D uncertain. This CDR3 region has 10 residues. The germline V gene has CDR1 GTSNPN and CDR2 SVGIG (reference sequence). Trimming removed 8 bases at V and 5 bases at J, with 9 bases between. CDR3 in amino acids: CAGGWTEAFF. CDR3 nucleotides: TGTGCCGGAGGGTGGACTGAAGCTTTCTTT.

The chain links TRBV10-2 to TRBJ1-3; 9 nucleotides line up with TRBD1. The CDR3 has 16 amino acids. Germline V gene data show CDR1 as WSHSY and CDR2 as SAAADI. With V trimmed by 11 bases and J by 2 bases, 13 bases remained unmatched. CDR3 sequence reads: CAVWDRAGSAGNTIYF. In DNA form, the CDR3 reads TGCGCCGTTTGGGACAGGGCTGGATCGGCTGGAAACACCATATATTTT.

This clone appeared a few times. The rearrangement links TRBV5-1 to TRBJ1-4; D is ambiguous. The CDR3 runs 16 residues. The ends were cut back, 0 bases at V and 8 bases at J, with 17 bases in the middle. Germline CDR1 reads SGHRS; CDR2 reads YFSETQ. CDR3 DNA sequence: TGCGCCAGCAGCTTGGTTTTCGGGCAGCTGGCCGAAAAACTGTTTTTT. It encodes CASSLVFGQLAEKLFF. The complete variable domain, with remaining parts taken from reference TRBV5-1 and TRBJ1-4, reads KAGVTQTPRYLIKTRGQQVTLSCSPISGHRSVSWYQQTPGQGLQFLFEYFSETQRNKGNFPGRFSGRQFSNSRSEMNVSTLELGDSALYLCASSLVFGQLAEKLFFGSGTQLSVL.

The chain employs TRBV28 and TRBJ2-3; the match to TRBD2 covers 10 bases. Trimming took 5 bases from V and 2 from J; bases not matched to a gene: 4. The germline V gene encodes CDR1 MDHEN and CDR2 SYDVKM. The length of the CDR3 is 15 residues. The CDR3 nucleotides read TGTGCCAGCAGTATAAGCGGGAGGGCCACAGATACGCAGTATTTT. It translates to CASSISGRATDTQYF.

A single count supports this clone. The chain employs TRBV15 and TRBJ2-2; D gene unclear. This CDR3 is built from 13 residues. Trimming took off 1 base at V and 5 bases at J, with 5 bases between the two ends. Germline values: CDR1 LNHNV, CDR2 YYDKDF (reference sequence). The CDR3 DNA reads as TGTGCCACCAGCAGAGTGAGGACCGGGGAGCTGTTTTTT. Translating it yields CATSRVRTGELFF.

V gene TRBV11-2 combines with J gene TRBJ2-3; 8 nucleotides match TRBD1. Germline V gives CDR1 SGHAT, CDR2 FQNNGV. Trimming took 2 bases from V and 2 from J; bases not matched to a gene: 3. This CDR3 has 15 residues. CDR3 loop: CASSLQGAYTDTQYF. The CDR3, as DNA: TGTGCCAGCAGCTTACAGGGGGCTTACACAGATACGCAGTATTTT. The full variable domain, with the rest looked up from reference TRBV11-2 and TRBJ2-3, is EAGVAQSPRYKIIEKRQSVAFWCNPISGHATLYWYQQILGQGPKLLIQFQNNGVVDDSQLPKDRFSAERLKGVDSTLKIQPAKLEDSAVYLCASSLQGAYTDTQYFGPGTRLTVL.

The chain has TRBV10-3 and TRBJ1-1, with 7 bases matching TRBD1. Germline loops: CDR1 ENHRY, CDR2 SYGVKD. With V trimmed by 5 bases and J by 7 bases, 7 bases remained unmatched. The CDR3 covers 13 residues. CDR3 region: CAISYDSGGEAFF. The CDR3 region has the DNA TGTGCCATCAGTTACGACTCAGGGGGTGAAGCTTTCTTT.

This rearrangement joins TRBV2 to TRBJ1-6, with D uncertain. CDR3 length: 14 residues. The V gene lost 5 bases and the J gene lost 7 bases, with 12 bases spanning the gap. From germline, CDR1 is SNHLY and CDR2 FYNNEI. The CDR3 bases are TGTGCCAGCAGTTCTGGACCTCCAAATTCACCCCTCCACTTT. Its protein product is CASSSGPPNSPLHF.

The CDR3 sequence is CASSRGVGDEQYF. The CDR3 DNA is TGTGCCAGCAGCCGGGGGGTGGGAGACGAGCAGTACTTC. The chain is built from TRBV4-2 and TRBJ2-7, with a weak D call TRBD2 (6 bases). Deletions cut 4 bases from V and 5 bases from J, with 12 bases between. The CDR3 has 13 amino acids. Looked up from germline, CDR1 is LGHNA and CDR2 is YNFKEQ.

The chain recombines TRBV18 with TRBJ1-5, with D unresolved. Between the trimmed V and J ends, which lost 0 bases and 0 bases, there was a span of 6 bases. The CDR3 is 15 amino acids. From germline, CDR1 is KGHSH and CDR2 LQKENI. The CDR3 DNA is TGTGCCAGCTCACCACCAAGTGGTAGCAATCAGCCCCAGCATTTT. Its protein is CASSPPSGSNQPQHF.

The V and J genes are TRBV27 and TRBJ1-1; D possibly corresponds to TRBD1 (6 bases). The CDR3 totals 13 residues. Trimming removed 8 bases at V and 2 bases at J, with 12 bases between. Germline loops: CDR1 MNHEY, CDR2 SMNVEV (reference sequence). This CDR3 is CASGIQGNTEAFF. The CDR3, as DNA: TGTGCCAGCGGTATACAGGGAAACACTGAAGCTTTCTTT.

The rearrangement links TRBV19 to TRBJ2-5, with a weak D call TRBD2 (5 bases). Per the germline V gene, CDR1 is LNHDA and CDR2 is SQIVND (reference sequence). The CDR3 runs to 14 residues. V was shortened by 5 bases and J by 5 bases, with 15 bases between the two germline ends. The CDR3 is CASSPDSVSETQYF. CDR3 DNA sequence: TGTGCCAGTAGTCCCGATAGCGTGAGTGAGACCCAGTACTTC.

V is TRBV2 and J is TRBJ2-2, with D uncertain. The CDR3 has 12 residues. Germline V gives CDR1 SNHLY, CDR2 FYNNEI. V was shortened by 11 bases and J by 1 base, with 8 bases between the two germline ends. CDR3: CAAHRNTGELFF. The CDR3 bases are TGTGCCGCGCACAGGAACACCGGGGAGCTGTTTTTT.

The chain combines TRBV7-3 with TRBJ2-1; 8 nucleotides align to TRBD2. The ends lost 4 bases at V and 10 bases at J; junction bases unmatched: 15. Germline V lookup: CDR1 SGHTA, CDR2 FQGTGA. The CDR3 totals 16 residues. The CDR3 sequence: CASSSGLVAGLEEQFF. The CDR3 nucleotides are TGTGCCAGCAGCTCCGGGTTAGTAGCGGGGTTAGAGGAGCAGTTCTTC.

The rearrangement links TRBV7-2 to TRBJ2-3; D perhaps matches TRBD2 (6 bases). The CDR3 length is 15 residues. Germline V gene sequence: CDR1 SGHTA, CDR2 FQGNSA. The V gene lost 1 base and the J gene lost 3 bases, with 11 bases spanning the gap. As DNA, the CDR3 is TGTGCCAGCAGCTTAGAGGGGAGGTTAACAGATACGCAGTATTTT. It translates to CASSLEGRLTDTQYF. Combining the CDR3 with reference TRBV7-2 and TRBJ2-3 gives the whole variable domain GAGVSQSPSNKVTEKGKDVELRCDPISGHTALYWYRQSLGQGLEFLIYFQGNSAPDKSGLPSDRFSAERTGGSVSTLTIQRTQQEDSAVYLCASSLEGRLTDTQYFGPGTRLTVL.

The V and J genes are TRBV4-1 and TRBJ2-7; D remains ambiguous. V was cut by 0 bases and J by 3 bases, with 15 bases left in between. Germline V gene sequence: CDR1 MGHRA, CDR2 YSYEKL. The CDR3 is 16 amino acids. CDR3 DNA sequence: TGCGCCAGCAGCCAAGAATACCCCGCTGGCCGCTACGAGCAGTACTTC. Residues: CASSQEYPAGRYEQYF.

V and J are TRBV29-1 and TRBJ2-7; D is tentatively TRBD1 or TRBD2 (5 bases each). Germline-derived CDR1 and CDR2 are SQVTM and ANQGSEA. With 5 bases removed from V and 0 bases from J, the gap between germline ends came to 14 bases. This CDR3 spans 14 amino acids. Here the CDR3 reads CSVRGRANSYEQYF. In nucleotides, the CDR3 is TGCAGCGTTCGGGGCAGGGCGAACTCCTACGAGCAGTACTTC.

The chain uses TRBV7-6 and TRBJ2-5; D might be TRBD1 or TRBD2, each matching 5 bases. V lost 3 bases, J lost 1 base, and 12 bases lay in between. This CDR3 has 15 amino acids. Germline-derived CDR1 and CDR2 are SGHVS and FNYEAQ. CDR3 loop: CASSFSRGPQETQYF. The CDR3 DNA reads TGTGCCAGCAGCTTTTCCCGGGGCCCCCAAGAGACCCAGTACTTC.

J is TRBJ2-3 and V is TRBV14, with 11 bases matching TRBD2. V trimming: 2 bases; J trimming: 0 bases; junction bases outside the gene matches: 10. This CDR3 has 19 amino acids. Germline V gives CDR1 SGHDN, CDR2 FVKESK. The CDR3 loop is CASSQPGLAGAASTDTQYF. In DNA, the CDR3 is TGTGCCAGCAGCCAACCTGGACTAGCGGGCGCGGCTAGCACAGATACGCAGTATTTT.

The CDR3 bases are TGTGCCAGCAGTCCCGGGACAGGGGGCATAGGCGAAAAACTGTTTTTT. Encoded protein: CASSPGTGGIGEKLFF. V is TRBV2 and J is TRBJ1-4; 12 bases map to TRBD1. Trimming at V came to 5 bases and at J to 8 bases, leaving 9 bases not matched to a gene. The CDR3 has 16 amino acids. Per the germline V gene, CDR1 is SNHLY and CDR2 is FYNNEI.

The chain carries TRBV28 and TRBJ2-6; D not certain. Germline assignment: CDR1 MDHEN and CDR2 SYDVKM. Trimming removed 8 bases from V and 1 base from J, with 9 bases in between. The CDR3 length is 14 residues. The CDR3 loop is CASGYPSGANVLTF. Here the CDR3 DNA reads TGTGCCAGCGGGTACCCGTCTGGGGCCAACGTCCTGACTTTC.

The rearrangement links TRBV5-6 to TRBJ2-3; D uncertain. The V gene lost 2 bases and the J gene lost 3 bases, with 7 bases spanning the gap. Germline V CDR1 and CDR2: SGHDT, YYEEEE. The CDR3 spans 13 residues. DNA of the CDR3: TGTGCCAGCAGCTTACTGGGGACAGATACGCAGTATTTT. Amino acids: CASSLLGTDTQYF.

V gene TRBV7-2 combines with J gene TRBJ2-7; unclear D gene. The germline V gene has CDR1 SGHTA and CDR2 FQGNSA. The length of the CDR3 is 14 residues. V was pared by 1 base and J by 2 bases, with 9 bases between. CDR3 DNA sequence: TGTGCCAGCAGCTTAGGAAAGAACACCTACGAGCAGTACTTC. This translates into CASSLGKNTYEQYF.

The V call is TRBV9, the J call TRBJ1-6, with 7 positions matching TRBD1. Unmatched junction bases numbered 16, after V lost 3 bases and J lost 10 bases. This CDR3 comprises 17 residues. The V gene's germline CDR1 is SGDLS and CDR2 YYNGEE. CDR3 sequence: CASSGEPPGGIGSPLHF. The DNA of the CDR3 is TGTGCCAGCAGCGGAGAACCGCCAGGGGGTATCGGGTCACCCCTCCACTTT.

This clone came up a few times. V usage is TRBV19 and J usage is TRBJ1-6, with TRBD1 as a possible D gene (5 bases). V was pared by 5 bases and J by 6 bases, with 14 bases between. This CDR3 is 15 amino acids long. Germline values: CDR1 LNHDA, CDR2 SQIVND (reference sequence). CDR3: CASSLRAGSNSPLHF. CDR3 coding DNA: TGTGCCAGTAGTCTTCGAGCAGGGAGTAATTCACCCCTCCACTTT.

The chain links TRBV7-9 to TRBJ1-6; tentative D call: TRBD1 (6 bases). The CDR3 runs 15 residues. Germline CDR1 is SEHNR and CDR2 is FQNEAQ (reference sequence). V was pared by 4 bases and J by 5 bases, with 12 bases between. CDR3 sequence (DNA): TGTGCCAGCAGCTCGGACAGTGCAAATAATTCACCCCTCCACTTT. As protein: CASSSDSANNSPLHF.

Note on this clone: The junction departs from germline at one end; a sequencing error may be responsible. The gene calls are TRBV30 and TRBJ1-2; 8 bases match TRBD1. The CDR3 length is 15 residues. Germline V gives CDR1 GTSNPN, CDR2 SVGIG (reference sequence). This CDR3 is CVWSKRTGMGYGYTF. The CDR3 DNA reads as TGTGTCTGGAGTAAACGGACAGGGATGGGCTATGGCTACACCTTC.

The CDR3 DNA reads TGTGCCAGCAGCTTATCCCCTCGAAACACTGAAGCTTTCTTT. Translated: CASSLSPRNTEAFF. V is TRBV7-6 and J is TRBJ1-1, with unresolved D. The CDR3 runs to 14 residues. Germline loops: CDR1 SGHVS, CDR2 FNYEAQ. V gave up 2 bases and J gave up 2 bases, with 9 bases separating them. Full variable domain (rest looked up from reference TRBV7-6 and TRBJ1-1): GAGVSQSPRYKVTKRGQDVALRCDPISGHVSLYWYRQALGQGPEFLTYFNYEAQQDKSGLPNDRFSAERPEGSISTLTIQRTEQRDSAMYRCASSLSPRNTEAFFGQGTRLTVV.